Presented here are 20 T cell receptor beta chains from one specimen sequenced in a study of T cells in Graves' hyperthyroidism and ophthalmopathy. TCR beta CDR3 region amplification was performed from RNA transcripts. TCR CDR3 underwent first-round RT-PCR with the HTBI primer set. Each CDR3 protein is one row after TCRdb ran MiXCR on the multiplex PCR reads. This sample has 250,000 or so distinct CDR3 sequences, with nearly 15% found just once. Sequences were obtained from blood. The receptors were gathered from a woman in her fifties or sixties with Graves' hyperthyroidism that later progressed to Graves' ophthalmopathy.

This clonotype has more than one count but fewer than ten. This chain connects TRBV9 to TRBJ2-3, with 14 bases aligning to TRBD2. V shed 3 bases, J shed 5 bases, and the junction held 5 bases outside the gene matches. Germline V gene lookup returns CDR1 SGDLS and CDR2 YYNGEE. The CDR3 extends over 16 amino acids. The DNA of the CDR3 is TGTGCCAGCAGCGAGACTAGCGGGAGGGCCAAAGATACGCAGTATTTT. It translates to CASSETSGRAKDTQYF.

The chain links TRBV7-3 to TRBJ1-1, with D uncertain. The length of the CDR3 is 16 residues. V was shortened by 6 bases and J by 1 base, with 18 bases between the two germline ends. CDR1 and CDR2 (germline): SGHTA, FQGTGA. The CDR3 region has the DNA TGTGCCAGCAGACAACCTGCGGGTTTAGGGAACACTGAAGCTTTCTTT. As protein: CASRQPAGLGNTEAFF.

V and J are TRBV7-9 and TRBJ2-2; D is possibly TRBD1 (6 bases). The CDR3 runs 16 residues. V was clipped by 5 bases and J by 3 bases, with 16 bases between them. Per the germline V gene, CDR1 is SEHNR and CDR2 is FQNEAQ (reference sequence). This chain's CDR3 is CASSLLKGVDTGELFF. The CDR3 DNA is TGTGCCAGCAGCCTACTGAAGGGGGTGGACACCGGGGAGCTGTTTTTT.

This clonotype has a handful of counts. V and J are TRBV14 and TRBJ2-1; D gene ambiguous. The germline gives CDR1 SGHDN, CDR2 FVKESK. Between the trimmed V and J ends, which lost 1 base and 8 bases, there was a span of 12 bases. The CDR3 loop spans 14 amino acids. The CDR3 nucleotides are TGTGCCAGCAGCCAAGTGGGGATACGTGATGAGCAGTTCTTC. Its translation is CASSQVGIRDEQFF. Full variable domain (rest looked up from reference TRBV14 and TRBJ2-1): EAGVTQFPSHSVIEKGQTVTLRCDPISGHDNLYWYRRVMGKEIKFLLHFVKESKQDESGMPNNRFLAERTGGTYSTLKVQPAELEDSGVYFCASSQVGIRDEQFFGPGTRLTVL.

This clonotype was detected only a few times. The chain joins TRBV20-1 to TRBJ1-5, with 7 bases that match TRBD1. Trimming cost V 3 bases and J 1 base; bases outside gene matches: 3. This CDR3 is 14 amino acids long. Germline V gene sequence: CDR1 DFQATT, CDR2 SNEGSKA (reference sequence). CDR3 amino acids: CSASVRGSNQPQHF. As DNA, the CDR3 is TGCAGTGCTAGCGTCAGGGGGAGCAATCAGCCCCAGCATTTT.

CDR3 DNA: TGTGCCAGCAGTGGGCTAGCGGGTGGGTACAATGAGCAGTTCTTC. The encoded protein is CASSGLAGGYNEQFF. V and J are TRBV2 and TRBJ2-1, with 8 bases lining up with TRBD2. The CDR3 has 15 residues. Germline-derived CDR1 and CDR2 are SNHLY and FYNNEI. V lost 4 bases to trimming and J lost 4 bases; unmatched junction nucleotides: 6.

The V and J genes are TRBV9 and TRBJ1-1; D gene uncertain. With 5 bases removed from V and 0 bases from J, the gap between germline ends came to 14 bases. This CDR3 contains 15 residues. Germline loops: CDR1 SGDLS, CDR2 YYNGEE. The CDR3 here is CASSVAAQMNTEAFF. In DNA, the CDR3 is TGTGCCAGCAGTGTCGCGGCTCAGATGAACACTGAAGCTTTCTTT.

This clonotype was counted between two and nine times. One junction end disagrees with the germline gene, perhaps due to a read error. The chain has TRBV5-4 and TRBJ2-3; 14 bases align to TRBD2. CDR3 length: 16 amino acids. From germline, CDR1 is SGHNT and CDR2 YYREEE (reference sequence). For the CDR3, the DNA is TGTGTCAGCAGCCCCGGACTAGCGGGAGGAACAGATACGCAGTATTTT. It encodes CVSSPGLAGGTDTQYF.

The gene calls are TRBV20-1 and TRBJ1-1, with 10 bases lining up with TRBD1. The CDR3 has 15 amino acids. Germline loops: CDR1 DFQATT, CDR2 SNEGSKA (reference sequence). Trimming took 5 bases from V and 1 from J; bases not matched to a gene: 7. As DNA, the CDR3 is TGCAGTGCTTCCCGACAGGGGGCGCCGAACACTGAAGCTTTCTTT. The encoded protein is CSASRQGAPNTEAFF.

A few counts support this clonotype. The rearrangement uses TRBV20-1 and TRBJ2-1; 11 bases fit TRBD2. CDR3 length: 16 residues. The J segment lost 1 base and the V segment lost 2 bases, leaving 4 bases of the junction unmatched. Germline V gene lookup returns CDR1 DFQATT and CDR2 SNEGSKA (reference sequence). The CDR3 DNA sequence: TGCAGTGCTAGAAGACTAGCGGGAAGGTCCTACAATGAGCAGTTCTTC. Amino acids: CSARRLAGRSYNEQFF.

A remark on this clonotype: A much larger clone sits a single nucleotide away, making a read error possible. The final CDR3 position lacks the conserved phenylalanine or tryptophan, pointing to a likely read error. The J gene is TRBJ1-5, the V gene TRBV4-1; D is uncertain. V was clipped by 2 bases and J by 7 bases, with 15 bases between them. The CDR3 has 15 residues. The germline gives CDR1 MGHRA, CDR2 YSYEKL. CDR3 DNA: TGCGCCAGCAGCCAACCGACGGCAGGTGGGCAGCCCCAGCATCTT. Translated: CASSQPTAGGQPQHL.

This clonotype was recorded many times. The J gene is TRBJ2-3, the V gene TRBV18; 7 bases line up with TRBD1. Trimming at V came to 1 base and at J to 2 bases, leaving 6 bases not matched to a gene. CDR1 is KGHSH and CDR2 is LQKENI in the germline V gene. The CDR3 is made up of 16 amino acids. CDR3 nucleotide sequence: TGTGCCAGCTCACCACGAAACAGGGGACACACAGATACGCAGTATTTT. Amino acids: CASSPRNRGHTDTQYF.

Ten or more counts support this clonotype. This sequence joins TRBV5-1 and TRBJ1-1; D is ambiguous. This CDR3 is built from 14 residues. Trimming cost V 0 bases and J 3 bases, with 9 bases left between them. The V gene's germline CDR1 is SGHRS and CDR2 YFSETQ. The CDR3: CASSLDRPDTEAFF. Written as DNA, the CDR3 is TGCGCCAGCAGCTTGGACAGACCGGACACTGAAGCTTTCTTT.

This clonotype was observed many times. The chain uses TRBV5-1 and TRBJ2-1; D might be TRBD1 (6 bases). CDR3 size: 15 residues. CDR1 and CDR2 from the germline V gene are SGHRS and YFSETQ. Trimming shortened V by 4 bases and J by 10 bases, and 21 bases separated the two germline ends. In DNA, the CDR3 is TGCGCCAGCAGCATTAGTACCGGGACACCCGGGGAGCAGTTCTTC. Protein: CASSISTGTPGEQFF.

The chain employs TRBV20-1 and TRBJ1-2; D might be TRBD1 (6 bases). V shed 0 bases and J shed 4 bases, with 18 bases lying between them. Germline assignment: CDR1 DFQATT and CDR2 SNEGSKA (reference sequence). This CDR3 region has 16 residues. CDR3 sequence (DNA): TGCAGTGCTAGAGACGTGGGGGGGCGCGGGAGCTATGGCTACACCTTC. Its translation: CSARDVGGRGSYGYTF.

This clonotype was seen more than once but under ten times. The V and J genes are TRBV20-1 and TRBJ2-5, with 8 positions matching TRBD1. This CDR3 region has 11 residues. Germline V gene sequence: CDR1 DFQATT, CDR2 SNEGSKA (reference sequence). DNA of the CDR3: TGCAGCCTGTACGGAACGACAGGGGAGTACTTC. This encodes CSLYGTTGEYF.

This clonotype came up many times. The chain is built from TRBV20-1 and TRBJ1-5; TRBD1 matches at 9 bases. With 6 bases clipped from V and 4 bases from J, the junction kept 7 bases outside the gene matches. Germline CDR1 and CDR2: DFQATT and SNEGSKA (reference sequence). The CDR3 consists of 14 residues. The CDR3 here is CSALLGQGNQPQHF. CDR3 nucleotides: TGCAGTGCCCTCCTCGGACAGGGGAATCAGCCCCAGCATTTT.

This clonotype showed up many times. The chain employs TRBV27 and TRBJ1-1, with 7 nucleotides matching TRBD1. V was clipped by 5 bases and J by 6 bases; unmatched bases: 6. Germline V gene sequence: CDR1 MNHEY, CDR2 SMNVEV (reference sequence). The CDR3 runs 13 residues. The DNA for the CDR3 is TGTGCCAGCAGTCTCAGAGGGGGCCCTGAAGCTTTCTTT. Its protein product is CASSLRGGPEAFF.

This clonotype was detected only a few times. V is TRBV20-1 and J is TRBJ2-2, with 9 bases that match TRBD2. The CDR3 contains 15 residues. Germline V gene lookup returns CDR1 DFQATT and CDR2 SNEGSKA (reference sequence). V lost 5 bases to trimming and J lost 3 bases; unmatched junction nucleotides: 7. The CDR3 bases are TGCAGTGCTTCCCGACTAGCGGACCACACCGGGGAGCTGTTTTTT. Translation gives CSASRLADHTGELFF.

This clonotype was picked up many times. The V call is TRBV7-9, the J call TRBJ2-7; D remains unclear. V dropped 4 bases and J dropped 3 bases, with 4 bases sitting between them. Germline assignment: CDR1 SEHNR and CDR2 FQNEAQ (reference sequence). The CDR3 has 11 residues. The chain's CDR3 is CASSSNYEQYF. The CDR3 nucleotides are TGTGCCAGCAGCTCGAACTACGAGCAGTACTTC.